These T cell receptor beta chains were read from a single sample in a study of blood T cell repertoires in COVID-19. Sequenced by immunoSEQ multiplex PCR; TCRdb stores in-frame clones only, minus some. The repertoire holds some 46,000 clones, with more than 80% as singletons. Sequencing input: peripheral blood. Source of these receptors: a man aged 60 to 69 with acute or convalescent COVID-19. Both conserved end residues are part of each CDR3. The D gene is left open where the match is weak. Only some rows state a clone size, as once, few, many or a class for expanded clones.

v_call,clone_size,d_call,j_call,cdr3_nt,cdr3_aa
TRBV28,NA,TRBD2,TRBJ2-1,TGTGCCAGCAAGGGGGCGCCTAGCGGGAGTACTGAGCAGTTCTTC,CASKGAPSGSTEQFF
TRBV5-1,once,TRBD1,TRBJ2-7,TGCGCCAGCAGTGGGGGGACAGGGGGCTCCGAGCAGTACTTC,CASSGGTGGSEQYF
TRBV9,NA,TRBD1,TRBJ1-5,TGTGCCAGCAGCCGGGACAGGAGCAATCAGCCCCAGCATTTT,CASSRDRSNQPQHF
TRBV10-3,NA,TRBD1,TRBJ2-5,TGTGCCATCAGTGCGACAGGGCGCCAAGAGACCCAGTACTTC,CAISATGRQETQYF
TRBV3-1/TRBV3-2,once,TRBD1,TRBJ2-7,TGTGCCAGCAGCCAAGAACAGGGGAGCTCCTACGAGCAGTACTTC,CASSQEQGSSYEQYF
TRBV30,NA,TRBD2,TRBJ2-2,TGTGCCTGGAGGGGCCGAGCGGGGTCGAACACCGGGGAGCTGTTTTTT,CAWRGRAGSNTGELFF
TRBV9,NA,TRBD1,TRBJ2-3,TGTGCCAGCAGCGCCCGACAGGGGGTGCAGTCAGATACGCAGTATTTT,CASSARQGVQSDTQYF
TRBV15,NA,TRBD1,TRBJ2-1,TGTGCCACCAGCACGCAAGCAGGGGGCGAGCAGTTCTTC,CATSTQAGGEQFF
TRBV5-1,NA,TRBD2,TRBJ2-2,TGCGCCAGCAGCTTCGTCCGGGGGGGCACCGGGGAGCTGTTTTTT,CASSFVRGGTGELFF
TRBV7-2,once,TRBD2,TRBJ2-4,TGTGCCAGCAGCTTTGAGGGAGGGGCGGACATTCAGTACTTC,CASSFEGGADIQYF
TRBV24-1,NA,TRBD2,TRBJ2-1,TGTGCCACCAGTGATACCGGGACTAGCGGGAGCTCCTACAATGAGCAGTTCTTC,CATSDTGTSGSSYNEQFF
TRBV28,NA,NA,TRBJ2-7,TGTGCCAGCAGTTCCCCCGCGACTAATTTCTACGAGCAGTACTTC,CASSSPATNFYEQYF
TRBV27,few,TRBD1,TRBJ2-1,TGTGCCAGCAGTCCCGTTACAGGGGTAGGGGTTGATGAGCAGTTCTTC,CASSPVTGVGVDEQFF
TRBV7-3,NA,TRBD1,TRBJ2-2,TGTGCCAGCAGCTTGGGGACAGGGCCGCACGGGGAGCTGTTTTTT,CASSLGTGPHGELFF
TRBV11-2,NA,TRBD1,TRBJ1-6,TGTGCCAGCAGCTTAGGGACAGGGGTGGGATCACCCCTCCACTTT,CASSLGTGVGSPLHF
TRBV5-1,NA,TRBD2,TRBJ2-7,TGCGCCAGCAGCTTGGAGGGACTAGCGTATGAGCAGTACTTC,CASSLEGLAYEQYF
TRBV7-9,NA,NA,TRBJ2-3,TGTGCCAGCAGCTTATCACAGGCCTCAGATACGCAGTATTTT,CASSLSQASDTQYF
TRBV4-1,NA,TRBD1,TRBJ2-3,TGCGCCAGCAGCCAGAACCCCCGGGACAGCACGCAGTATTTT,CASSQNPRDSTQYF
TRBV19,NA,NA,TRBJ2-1,TGTGCCAGTAGTATCAAAGGGGGCGGGACCTACAATGAGCAGTTCTTC,CASSIKGGGTYNEQFF
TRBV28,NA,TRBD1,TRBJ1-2,TGTGCCAGCAGTTCTCGGACAGGCAGAGCTAACTATGGCTACACCTTC,CASSSRTGRANYGYTF
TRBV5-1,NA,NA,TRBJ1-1,TGCGCCAGCAGCTTGGGACAATACAACACTGAAGCTTTCTTT,CASSLGQYNTEAFF
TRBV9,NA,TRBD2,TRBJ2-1,TGTGCCAGCAGCGTTAGCGGGAGTAAGGGTAATGAGCAGTTCTTC,CASSVSGSKGNEQFF
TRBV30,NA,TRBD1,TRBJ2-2,TGTGCCTGGAGTTGGACAGGGGGCACCGGGGAGCTGTTTTTT,CAWSWTGGTGELFF